This T cell receptor beta chain was sequenced during a study of human T cells and chemical hapten exposure. In the study overall: Per-sample variation in TCR yield stemmed mainly from small pooled library volume differences. Regarding the study as a whole: DPC sensitization left the count of TCRs above 1 in 1000 unchanged.

Time point here: healthy volunteer bleed at 2 weeks. From whole blood left unfractionated, total RNA was extracted. The library tagged each cDNA molecule with unique molecular identifiers. In the original analysis: Sample TCR counts, which ranged from roughly 20,000 to 750,000, had a median of 95,638. TCRdb re-derived calls from the RACE reads in MiXCR, one entry per CDR3 protein. These V and J calls originate from TCRdb's pipeline instead of the authors' own analysis. The table records around 130,000 distinct CDR3 sequences, approximately 9.1% of them present only once. This clonotype has at least ten counts. No antigen is known for it. The sequenced sample was whole blood. The TCR sequence derives from a male donor in good health. Some clones in this sample may be carry-over from other donors' samples.

CDR3 sequence reads: CASSKRTSGFSNEQFF. The CDR3 DNA reads as TGTGCCAGCAGCAAAAGGACTAGCGGATTTTCAAATGAGCAGTTCTTC. The chain joins TRBV5-6 to TRBJ2-1; 10 bases fit TRBD2. The CDR3 sequence is 16 residues long. The V gene end was trimmed by 4 bases and the J gene end by 7 bases; junction bases not matched to a gene: 11. Per germline, CDR1 SGHDT and CDR2 YYEEEE.